The 31 T cell receptor beta chains below come from one sample, sequenced in a study of a mutant IDH1 vaccine in newly diagnosed glioma (dated by TCRdb to 2020 to 2023). Reading the label with the study, this specimen's time point is: baseline, week 1 (first vaccination visit). The meaning of the sample's treatment or condition label: pre-vaccination baseline after standard-of-care therapy. Library construction relied on the immunoSEQ multiplex PCR assay. What TCRdb holds here is the immuneACCESS table cut down to in-frame rearrangements. Part of the clones is not present; checked against another copy, under half of the missing clones reflect an unresolved V gene, and the others are unexplained. Here the sample has over 75,000 clones; around nine tenths occur a single time. The top ten hold 0.5% to 0.6% of the sample. This specimen was PBMCs, taken from a glioma patient treated with radiotherapy, temozolomide or both. The receptors originated from a woman in her forties or fifties with glioma.

CDR3 sequence: CASLPWTSEPYEQYF. In nucleotides, the CDR3 is TGTGCCAGTCTCCCTTGGACTAGCGAGCCCTACGAGCAGTACTTC. This sequence joins TRBV7-2 and TRBJ2-7; TRBD2 agrees at 9 bases. The CDR3 runs to 15 residues. V trimming: 9 bases; J trimming: 2 bases; junction bases outside the gene matches: 11. Germline assignment: CDR1 SGHTA and CDR2 FQGNSA.

The V gene is TRBV27, the J gene TRBJ2-4, with D perhaps matching TRBD1 or TRBD2 (5 bases each). Looked up from germline, CDR1 is MNHEY and CDR2 is SMNVEV (reference sequence). V was clipped by 2 bases and J by 3 bases, with 11 bases between them. The CDR3 spans 15 residues. Here the CDR3 reads CASSLVGAGKNIQYF. The CDR3 bases are TGTGCCAGCAGTTTAGTCGGGGCCGGCAAAAACATTCAGTACTTC.

The chain couples TRBV10-3 to TRBJ2-5, with D hard to call. This CDR3 comprises 13 residues. Germline assignment: CDR1 ENHRY and CDR2 SYGVKD. Trimming shortened V by 2 bases and J by 4 bases, and 8 bases separated the two germline ends. Written as DNA, the CDR3 is TGTGCCATCAGTGAGCTGTCCCGAGAGACCCAGTACTTC. It encodes CAISELSRETQYF.

This clone was seen a single time. J is TRBJ2-7 and V is TRBV2; TRBD2 matches 10 bases. CDR3 length: 14 residues. After removal of 6 bases from V and 7 bases from J, the junction contained 9 bases not matched to a gene. CDR1 is SNHLY and CDR2 is FYNNEI in the germline V gene. Written as DNA, the CDR3 is TGTGCCAGCAGAGGACTAGCGGTGGAGGGAGAGCAGTACTTC. It specifies CASRGLAVEGEQYF. Full variable domain (missing parts from reference TRBV2 and TRBJ2-7): EPEVTQTPSHQVTQMGQEVILRCVPISNHLYFYWYRQILGQKVEFLVSFYNNEISEKSEIFDDQFSVERPDGSNFTLKIRSTKLEDSAMYFCASRGLAVEGEQYFGPGTRLTVT.

This chain links TRBV10-3 with TRBJ2-1; 10 bases line up with TRBD1. The CDR3 has 14 residues. J was trimmed by 5 bases and V by 7 bases; bases with no gene match: 5. The germline gives CDR1 ENHRY, CDR2 SYGVKD. The CDR3 DNA is TGTGCCATCAACTCCGGGACAGGGGACAATGAGCAGTTCTTC. This encodes CAINSGTGDNEQFF.

This rearrangement joins TRBV7-8 to TRBJ1-1; 7 positions agree with TRBD1. The CDR3 is made up of 14 amino acids. CDR1 and CDR2 from the germline V gene are SGHVS and FQNEAQ. Trimming removed 5 bases from V and 6 bases from J; junction bases left unmatched: 9. For the CDR3, the DNA is TGTGCCAGCAGCACCAGACAGGGAAGCCCTGAAGCTTTCTTT. Translation: CASSTRQGSPEAFF.

This clone was counted a few times. The chain combines TRBV29-1 with TRBJ1-5; D is unresolved. CDR3 length: 12 residues. Trimming stripped 5 bases from V and 2 bases from J, with 7 bases between. Germline V CDR1 and CDR2: SQVTM, ANQGSEA. The CDR3 region is CSVREGNQPQHF. The CDR3 nucleotides read TGCAGCGTTAGGGAGGGCAATCAGCCCCAGCATTTT.

The chain has TRBV19 and TRBJ2-2; 10 bases line up with TRBD2. This CDR3 spans 16 amino acids. CDR1 LNHDA and CDR2 SQIVND come from the germline V gene (reference sequence). V was clipped by 5 bases and J by 7 bases; unmatched bases: 10. CDR3 coding DNA: TGTGCCAGTAGTCCCCGAGCGGGAGGGCCCGTCGGGGAGCTGTTTTTT. Translation gives CASSPRAGGPVGELFF.

This chain joins TRBV19 and TRBJ1-4; D gene ambiguous. The CDR3 runs 16 residues. Trimming took 1 base from V and 8 from J, leaving 17 bases between them. CDR1 is LNHDA and CDR2 is SQIVND in the germline V gene (reference sequence). The CDR3 sequence: CASSIGTAGLREKLFF. CDR3 coding DNA: TGTGCCAGTAGTATAGGTACCGCTGGATTGCGAGAAAAACTGTTTTTT.

The chain links TRBV5-8 to TRBJ1-2, with a possible D match to TRBD1 (5 bases). The CDR3 has 12 residues. Per germline, CDR1 SGHTS and CDR2 YDEGEE. The germline V and J ends were trimmed by 4 bases and 8 bases, with 12 bases remaining between them. The CDR3: CASSTRQRGYTF. The CDR3 nucleotides are TGTGCCAGCAGCACCAGACAGCGGGGCTACACCTTC. The full variable domain, in which reference TRBV5-8 and TRBJ1-2 provide the parts outside the CDR3, is EAGVTQSPTHLIKTRGQQATLRCSPISGHTSVYWYQQALGLGLQFLLWYDEGEERNRGNFPPRFSGRQFPNYSSELNVNALELEDSALYLCASSTRQRGYTFGSGTRLTVV.

This chain uses TRBV7-3 with TRBJ2-2; 8 bases match TRBD2. V was pared by 5 bases and J by 6 bases, with 5 bases of the junction left unmatched. Germline assignment: CDR1 SGHTA and CDR2 FQGTGA. CDR3 length: 14 residues. The CDR3 sequence is CASSAGLVAGELFF. The CDR3 nucleotides read TGTGCCAGCAGCGCGGGACTAGTCGCCGGGGAGCTGTTTTTT. The full variable domain, its missing parts supplied by reference TRBV7-3 and TRBJ2-2, is GAGVSQTPSNKVTEKGKYVELRCDPISGHTALYWYRQSLGQGPEFLIYFQGTGAADDSGLPNDRFFAVRPEGSVSTLKIQRTERGDSAVYLCASSAGLVAGELFFGEGSRLTVL.

The chain employs TRBV27 and TRBJ1-4; TRBD1 matches at 10 bases. The CDR3 is 15 residues long. Germline V CDR1 and CDR2: MNHEY, SMNVEV (reference sequence). The V and J ends lost 5 bases and 7 bases, in that order; junction bases with no gene match: 7. CDR3 nucleotides: TGTGCCAGCAGTCCCTGGACAGGGGGGTCTGAAAAACTGTTTTTT. Protein sequence: CASSPWTGGSEKLFF.

The rearrangement uses TRBV19 and TRBJ1-5; D uncertain. Germline assignment: CDR1 LNHDA and CDR2 SQIVND (reference sequence). The CDR3 is 12 amino acids. V was shortened by 9 bases and J by 5 bases, with 11 bases between the two germline ends. CDR3 sequence: CASRRRDQPQHF. In DNA, the CDR3 is TGTGCCAGCCGGAGGAGAGATCAGCCCCAGCATTTT.

This chain links TRBV7-6 with TRBJ2-7, with unresolved D. Trimming cost V 0 bases and J 5 bases, with 11 bases left between them. CDR1 is SGHVS, CDR2 FNYEAQ, per germline. The CDR3 sequence is 14 residues long. CDR3 residues: CASSLALGRDEQYF. The CDR3 DNA follows: TGTGCCAGCAGCTTAGCACTGGGAAGGGACGAGCAGTACTTC.

As concerns this clone: One end of the junction does not line up with germline, which may come from a read error. The chain joins TRBV7-3 to TRBJ2-7; D might be TRBD1 or TRBD2, each matching 6 bases. The CDR3 sequence is 15 residues long. The V gene's germline CDR1 is SGHTA and CDR2 FQGTGA. Here the CDR3 reads CASSLTGSGAYEQYF. The DNA for the CDR3 is TGTGCCAGCAGTTTAACAGGGTCGGGGGCTTACGAGCAGTACTTC. The whole variable domain, remainder taken from reference TRBV7-3 and TRBJ2-7, is GAGVSQTPSNKVTEKGKYVELRCDPISGHTALYWYRQSLGQGPEFLIYFQGTGAADDSGLPNDRFFAVRPEGSVSTLKIQRTERGDSAVYLCASSLTGSGAYEQYFGPGTRLTVT.

CDR3 region: CASSEAGWKDGYTF. The CDR3 region has the DNA TGTGCCAGCAGTGAAGCAGGTTGGAAGGATGGCTACACCTTC. The chain recombines TRBV2 with TRBJ1-2; D ambiguous. This CDR3 region has 14 residues. Trimming removed 0 bases from V and 6 bases from J, with 11 bases in between. From germline, CDR1 is SNHLY and CDR2 FYNNEI.

Only one count was recorded for this clone. This chain connects TRBV5-1 to TRBJ1-2; D perhaps matches TRBD1 (6 bases). V was pared by 5 bases and J by 5 bases, with 19 bases between. Germline V gene sequence: CDR1 SGHRS, CDR2 YFSETQ. This CDR3 is 15 amino acids long. This chain's CDR3 is CASRAVSGAEYGYTF. The CDR3 nucleotides read TGCGCCAGCAGGGCGGTTTCAGGGGCAGAATATGGCTACACCTTC.

This clone was picked up one time. The chain joins TRBV19 to TRBJ1-1, with D uncertain. CDR1 and CDR2 (germline): LNHDA, SQIVND (reference sequence). Trimming left V 5 bases short and J 4 bases short, with 11 bases between. This CDR3 is 13 amino acids long. In DNA, the CDR3 is TGTGCCAGTAGTGGCACCCTGGGCACTGAAGCTTTCTTT. As protein: CASSGTLGTEAFF.

The rearrangement joins TRBV19 to TRBJ1-3; 12 bases map to TRBD1. V shed 6 bases, J shed 1 base, and the junction held 4 bases outside the gene matches. Germline V gene data show CDR1 as LNHDA and CDR2 as SQIVND (reference sequence). The CDR3 consists of 16 residues. For the CDR3, the DNA is TGTGCCAGTAGCCCGGGACAGGGGGCATCTGGAAACACCATATATTTT. Its protein product is CASSPGQGASGNTIYF. The full variable domain, rest sourced from reference TRBV19 and TRBJ1-3, is DGGITQSPKYLFRKEGQNVTLSCEQNLNHDAMYWYRQDPGQGLRLIYYSQIVNDFQKGDIAEGYSVSREKKESFPLTVTSAQKNPTAFYLCASSPGQGASGNTIYFGEGSWLTVV.

This clone came up a few times. This chain joins TRBV4-1 and TRBJ2-7; D might be TRBD2 (6 bases). Germline CDR1 and CDR2: MGHRA and YSYEKL. The CDR3 runs to 15 residues. V was cut by 1 base and J by 1 base, with 11 bases left in between. CDR3 coding DNA: TGCGCCAGCAGCCAAGCCGGGACTCCATCCTACGAGCAGTACTTC. Its protein product is CASSQAGTPSYEQYF.

V is TRBV19 and J is TRBJ2-7, with D possibly TRBD2 on 5 matching bases. Germline lookup yields CDR1 LNHDA and CDR2 SQIVND (reference sequence). CDR3 length: 18 amino acids. The ends were cut back, 2 bases at V and 2 bases at J, with 22 bases in the middle. CDR3 sequence: CASSIRGRVARRAYEQYF. The CDR3 DNA reads TGTGCCAGTAGTATACGGGGTCGGGTGGCGCGCCGCGCCTACGAGCAGTACTTC. The full variable domain, in which reference TRBV19 and TRBJ2-7 provide the parts outside the CDR3, is DGGITQSPKYLFRKEGQNVTLSCEQNLNHDAMYWYRQDPGQGLRLIYYSQIVNDFQKGDIAEGYSVSREKKESFPLTVTSAQKNPTAFYLCASSIRGRVARRAYEQYFGPGTRLTVT.

The chain employs TRBV7-9 and TRBJ1-4; D not certain. The CDR3 sequence is 13 residues long. CDR1 and CDR2 (germline): SEHNR, FQNEAQ (reference sequence). Trimming removed 2 bases at V and 7 bases at J, with 8 bases between. The CDR3 loop reads CASSLSRAEKLFF. As DNA, the CDR3 is TGTGCCAGCAGCTTATCTAGGGCTGAAAAACTGTTTTTT.

The V and J genes are TRBV18 and TRBJ2-3, with a tentative D call TRBD2 (5 bases). The CDR3 is made up of 15 amino acids. Germline V gene lookup returns CDR1 KGHSH and CDR2 LQKENI. Deletions cut 3 bases from V and 4 bases from J, with 14 bases between. For the CDR3, the DNA is TGTGCCAGCTCACCCTTAGCGAGGGCCGCAGATACGCAGTATTTT. It codes for CASSPLARAADTQYF.

V is TRBV10-3 and J is TRBJ2-1; the match to TRBD2 covers 8 bases. J lost 0 bases, V lost 0 bases, and 1 base had no gene match. The CDR3 is 16 residues long. In germline, CDR1 is ENHRY, CDR2 SYGVKD. The CDR3 DNA follows: TGTGCCATCAGTGAGTCCAGCGGGAGCTCCTACAATGAGCAGTTCTTC. Its protein is CAISESSGSSYNEQFF.

The chain recombines TRBV2 with TRBJ1-2; weak D call: TRBD1 (6 bases). V lost 8 bases and J lost 4, with 17 bases in between. The germline CDR1 and CDR2 sequences are SNHLY and FYNNEI. This CDR3 contains 14 residues. CDR3 bases: TGTGCCAGCCATGGGGGCGTCAGGGGCTATGGCTACACCTTC. It is translated as CASHGGVRGYGYTF.

The V gene is TRBV25-1, the J gene TRBJ1-4; the match to TRBD1 covers 8 bases. With V trimmed by 2 bases and J by 5 bases, 1 base remained unmatched. Germline assignment: CDR1 MGHDK and CDR2 SYGVNS. The CDR3 spans 14 residues. In DNA form, the CDR3 reads TGTGCCAGCAGTGAACAGGGGGCCAATGAAAAACTGTTTTTT. Translation: CASSEQGANEKLFF. Drawing the rest from reference TRBV25-1 and TRBJ1-4, the complete variable domain is EADIYQTPRYLVIGTGKKITLECSQTMGHDKMYWYQQDPGMELHLIHYSYGVNSTEKGDLSSESTVSRIRTEHFPLTLESARPSHTSQYLCASSEQGANEKLFFGSGTQLSVL.

The chain combines TRBV6-1 with TRBJ2-7, with TRBD2 as a possible D gene (6 bases). This CDR3 has 15 amino acids. Trimming took 4 bases from V and 1 from J, leaving 14 bases between them. The V gene's germline CDR1 is MNHNS and CDR2 SASEGT. The CDR3 loop is CASSGRERLSYEQYF. The CDR3 nucleotides read TGTGCCAGCAGTGGGAGGGAAAGGTTGTCCTACGAGCAGTACTTC.

V usage is TRBV5-6 and J usage is TRBJ2-1; TRBD1 matches 10 bases. The V gene end was trimmed by 4 bases and the J gene end by 12 bases; junction bases not matched to a gene: 13. This CDR3 is 15 amino acids long. Germline lookup yields CDR1 SGHDT and CDR2 YYEEEE. DNA of the CDR3: TGTGCCAGCAGCGCCCGTGGGACAGGGGCCTTGGGGCAGTTCTTC. Amino acids: CASSARGTGALGQFF.

This chain joins TRBV28 and TRBJ2-5; D is possibly TRBD1 (5 bases). The CDR3 has 15 amino acids. The germline gives CDR1 MDHEN, CDR2 SYDVKM. Deletions cut 2 bases from V and 8 bases from J, with 18 bases between. The CDR3 reads CASSLPSSQGVTQYF. The DNA for the CDR3 is TGTGCCAGCAGTTTACCGTCGAGCCAGGGTGTTACCCAGTACTTC.

The chain carries TRBV18 and TRBJ2-2; 9 bases are a match to TRBD1. Germline V gene sequence: CDR1 KGHSH, CDR2 LQKENI. CDR3 size: 16 residues. V lost 0 bases and J lost 4; bases outside the gene matches: 3. DNA of the CDR3: TGTGCCAGCTCACCACCGGGGACAGGGCCCACCGGGGAGCTGTTTTTT. Translating gives CASSPPGTGPTGELFF.

The chain couples TRBV6-6 to TRBJ1-4; 7 nucleotides match TRBD1. The CDR3 covers 12 residues. V dropped 6 bases and J dropped 8; count of bases not matched to a gene: 3. Per the germline V gene, CDR1 is MNHNY and CDR2 is SVGAGI (reference sequence). The CDR3: CASSPRGEKLFF. DNA of the CDR3: TGTGCCAGCAGCCCCAGGGGGGAAAAACTGTTTTTT.